The 24 T cell receptor beta chains in this list originate from one sample, sequenced in a study of blood T cell repertoires in COVID-19. TCRdb's table, derived via immunoSEQ multiplex PCR, lists solely in-frame clones and lacks some. The table has 90,000 to 150,000 clones, less than 90% seen once; the top ten hold roughly a tenth. What was sequenced was peripheral blood. These receptors originate from a man older than 75 with acute or convalescent COVID-19.

The genes are TRBV28 and TRBJ2-7, with D possibly matching TRBD1 (7 bases). Germline CDR1 MDHEN, CDR2 SYDVKM. CDR3 length: 12 amino acids. V lost 6 bases, J lost 4 bases, and 10 bases lay in between. CDR3 DNA: TGTGCCAGCAGGACAGGGAGGTACGAGCAGTACTTC. Amino acid sequence: CASRTGRYEQYF.

V is TRBV18 and J is TRBJ1-2; D gene unclear. There are 13 residues in the CDR3. Trimming removed 6 bases from V and 2 bases from J, with 10 bases in between. In germline, CDR1 is KGHSH, CDR2 LQKENI. The CDR3 sequence: CASSPDGNYGYTF. For the CDR3, the DNA is TGTGCCAGCTCCCCAGACGGGAACTATGGCTACACCTTC.

V is TRBV19 and J is TRBJ2-1; unclear D gene. The length of the CDR3 is 15 residues. Trimming took 6 bases from V and 0 from J, leaving 12 bases between them. The V gene's germline CDR1 is LNHDA and CDR2 SQIVND (reference sequence). CDR3 residues: CASRQASNSYNEQFF. The CDR3 coding sequence is TGTGCCAGTAGACAAGCGTCAAACTCCTACAATGAGCAGTTCTTC. Full variable domain (outside the CDR3, taken from reference TRBV19 and TRBJ2-1): DGGITQSPKYLFRKEGQNVTLSCEQNLNHDAMYWYRQDPGQGLRLIYYSQIVNDFQKGDIAEGYSVSREKKESFPLTVTSAQKNPTAFYLCASRQASNSYNEQFFGPGTRLTVL.

This sequence joins TRBV18 and TRBJ2-7; possible D gene TRBD1, 5 bases. This CDR3 region has 14 residues. Germline loops: CDR1 KGHSH, CDR2 LQKENI. Trimming took off 6 bases at V and 0 bases at J, with 12 bases between the two ends. CDR3 sequence (DNA): TGTGCCAGCTCGCAAACAGGTAGCTCCTACGAGCAGTACTTC. Translation: CASSQTGSSYEQYF.

The V gene is TRBV4-1, the J gene TRBJ2-5, with 8 bases lining up with TRBD1. The CDR3 has 16 residues. Germline V CDR1 and CDR2: MGHRA, YSYEKL. Trimming at V came to 0 bases and at J to 5 bases, leaving 8 bases not matched to a gene. The CDR3 sequence: CASSQEWTGSAETQYF. CDR3 sequence (DNA): TGCGCCAGCAGCCAAGAATGGACAGGGTCCGCGGAGACCCAGTACTTC.

This chain links TRBV6-4 with TRBJ1-6; TRBD1 aligns across 8 bases. Germline V gene data show CDR1 as MRHNA and CDR2 as SNTAGT. CDR3 length: 15 residues. V was clipped by 1 base and J by 10 bases; unmatched bases: 6. This CDR3 reads CASSDFGQGLSPLHF. In nucleotides, the CDR3 is TGTGCCAGCAGTGACTTTGGACAGGGCTTGTCACCCCTCCACTTT.

The sample holds a few counts of this clone. This sample also contains other DNA sequences that code for the same CDR3. The gene calls are TRBV29-1 and TRBJ1-2, with D possibly matching TRBD1 (5 bases). Trimming cost V 2 bases and J 7 bases, with 8 bases left between them. The CDR3 spans 11 residues. Germline V gene data show CDR1 as SQVTM and CDR2 as ANQGSEA. The CDR3 protein is CSVEQGSGYTF. As DNA, the CDR3 is TGCAGCGTTGAACAGGGAAGTGGCTACACCTTC.

The chain has TRBV19 and TRBJ1-2, with D uncertain. Trimming stripped 3 bases from V and 2 bases from J, with 7 bases between. Germline V gives CDR1 LNHDA, CDR2 SQIVND (reference sequence). The length of the CDR3 is 13 residues. The CDR3 protein is CASSMRENYGYTF. The CDR3 nucleotides read TGTGCCAGTAGTATGAGGGAAAACTATGGCTACACCTTC.

CDR3 residues: CATSRERTSGYNEQFF. The CDR3 DNA is TGTGCCACCAGCAGAGAGAGAACTAGCGGCTACAATGAGCAGTTCTTC. This chain connects TRBV15 to TRBJ2-1, with TRBD2 matching over 8 bases. Germline V gives CDR1 LNHNV, CDR2 YYDKDF (reference sequence). This CDR3 has 16 amino acids. V dropped 0 bases and J dropped 3; count of bases not matched to a gene: 4. The full variable domain, rest sourced from reference TRBV15 and TRBJ2-1, is DAMVIQNPRYQVTQFGKPVTLSCSQTLNHNVMYWYQQKSSQAPKLLFHYYDKDFNNEADTPDNFQSRRPNTSFCFLDIRSPGLGDTAMYLCATSRERTSGYNEQFFGPGTRLTVL.

V and J are TRBV12-3 or TRBV12-4 and TRBJ2-5, with D maybe TRBD2 (5 bases). V was cut by 6 bases and J by 5 bases, with 13 bases left in between. This CDR3 spans 13 amino acids. CDR3 nucleotide sequence: TGTGCCAGCAGCCCCTCGGGGTTGGAGACCCAGTACTTC. Its translation: CASSPSGLETQYF.

The genes are TRBV7-9 and TRBJ1-3, with TRBD1 matching 7 bases. The germline V gene has CDR1 SEHNR and CDR2 FQNEAQ (reference sequence). The CDR3 contains 15 residues. J was trimmed by 3 bases and V by 5 bases; bases with no gene match: 7. In DNA, the CDR3 is TGTGCCAGCAGCCTACAGGGGAGTGTTGGAAACACCATATATTTT. Translation gives CASSLQGSVGNTIYF.

The chain links TRBV5-8 to TRBJ2-5, with D perhaps TRBD1 (6 bases). Trimming cost V 4 bases and J 1 base, with 14 bases left between them. The germline V gene encodes CDR1 SGHTS and CDR2 YDEGEE. The CDR3 spans 15 residues. The CDR3 DNA is TGTGCCAGCAGCAGATGGACAGCCGGCCAAGAGACCCAGTACTTC. Encoded protein: CASSRWTAGQETQYF. Drawing the rest from reference TRBV5-8 and TRBJ2-5, the complete variable domain is EAGVTQSPTHLIKTRGQQATLRCSPISGHTSVYWYQQALGLGLQFLLWYDEGEERNRGNFPPRFSGRQFPNYSSELNVNALELEDSALYLCASSRWTAGQETQYFGPGTRLLVL.

The V gene is TRBV7-9, the J gene TRBJ1-2; 7 bases are a match to TRBD1. Germline assignment: CDR1 SEHNR and CDR2 FQNEAQ (reference sequence). The CDR3 has 18 residues. With 0 bases clipped from V and 0 bases from J, the junction kept 10 bases outside the gene matches. For the CDR3, the DNA is TGTGCCAGCAGCTTAGCTACTCGGCAGGGGGTTACTAACTATGGCTACACCTTC. It translates to CASSLATRQGVTNYGYTF.

The chain couples TRBV7-2 to TRBJ1-1, with a possible D match to TRBD1 (6 bases). V gave up 4 bases and J gave up 6 bases, with 12 bases separating them. Germline lookup yields CDR1 SGHTA and CDR2 FQGNSA. CDR3 size: 13 residues. The CDR3 reads CASSSQGGAEAFF. In nucleotides, the CDR3 is TGTGCCAGCAGCTCACAGGGTGGCGCTGAAGCTTTCTTT.

This chain uses TRBV25-1 with TRBJ1-6; 7 bases map to TRBD1. V shed 8 bases, J shed 7 bases, and the junction held 5 bases outside the gene matches. The CDR3 covers 13 residues. Germline CDR1 reads MGHDK; CDR2 reads SYGVNS. The CDR3 protein is CASVGQANSPLHF. The CDR3 DNA reads TGTGCCAGCGTTGGACAGGCGAATTCACCCCTCCACTTT. Supplemented by reference TRBV25-1 and TRBJ1-6, the full variable domain reads EADIYQTPRYLVIGTGKKITLECSQTMGHDKMYWYQQDPGMELHLIHYSYGVNSTEKGDLSSESTVSRIRTEHFPLTLESARPSHTSQYLCASVGQANSPLHFGNGTRLTVT.

This sequence joins TRBV2 and TRBJ2-2; TRBD2 matches at 10 bases. Germline CDR1 and CDR2: SNHLY and FYNNEI. The CDR3 is made up of 15 amino acids. Germline trimming cut 7 bases from V and 8 bases from J; bases unmatched to any gene: 10. The CDR3 protein is CASMASGSPRGELFF. The CDR3 DNA reads TGTGCCAGCATGGCTAGCGGGAGTCCTAGGGGGGAGCTGTTTTTT.

This clone was seen only a few times. This sequence joins TRBV25-1 and TRBJ1-4; TRBD1 matches 7 bases. From germline, CDR1 is MGHDK and CDR2 SYGVNS. The CDR3 covers 15 residues. J was trimmed by 3 bases and V by 6 bases; bases with no gene match: 7. The CDR3 is CASRSTGAANEKLFF. CDR3 in DNA: TGTGCCAGCAGATCTACAGGGGCGGCTAATGAAAAACTGTTTTTT.

The chain joins TRBV28 to TRBJ1-5; 8 bases fit TRBD1. The CDR3 extends over 15 amino acids. V was pared by 2 bases and J by 0 bases, with 0 bases of the junction left unmatched. Looked up from germline, CDR1 is MDHEN and CDR2 is SYDVKM. The CDR3 sequence is CASSLGTGSNQPQHF. The CDR3 DNA reads as TGTGCCAGCAGTTTAGGGACAGGTAGCAATCAGCCCCAGCATTTT.

This rearrangement joins TRBV5-8 to TRBJ2-5, with 11 bases aligning to TRBD2. V shed 4 bases and J 1 base; nucleotides not matched to a gene: 6. CDR1 SGHTS and CDR2 YDEGEE come from the germline V gene. The length of the CDR3 is 16 residues. The CDR3 region is CASSGFSGRAQETQYF. CDR3 sequence (DNA): TGTGCCAGCAGCGGATTTAGCGGGAGGGCCCAAGAGACCCAGTACTTC.

This chain connects TRBV6-1 to TRBJ2-7; D gene unclear. CDR1 is MNHNS and CDR2 is SASEGT in the germline V gene. The CDR3 loop spans 14 amino acids. Trimming cost V 2 bases and J 4 bases, with 12 bases left between them. The CDR3 DNA follows: TGTGCCAGCAGTGAACAGGTCCAAGAGTACGAGCAGTACTTC. It translates to CASSEQVQEYEQYF.

V usage is TRBV5-1 and J usage is TRBJ1-4; D is ambiguous. CDR3 length: 14 residues. Per germline, CDR1 SGHRS and CDR2 YFSETQ. V was cut by 4 bases and J by 5 bases, with 12 bases left in between. In nucleotides, the CDR3 is TGCGCCAGCAGCCAGTCCGCGGGAAATGAAAAACTGTTTTTT. Encoded protein: CASSQSAGNEKLFF. Supplemented by reference TRBV5-1 and TRBJ1-4, the full variable domain reads KAGVTQTPRYLIKTRGQQVTLSCSPISGHRSVSWYQQTPGQGLQFLFEYFSETQRNKGNFPGRFSGRQFSNSRSEMNVSTLELGDSALYLCASSQSAGNEKLFFGSGTQLSVL.

Concerning this clone: The junction shows a germline mismatch at one end, possibly a read error. The J gene is TRBJ1-2, the V gene TRBV5-4; 10 positions match TRBD1. The CDR3 is 15 residues long. Per the germline V gene, CDR1 is SGHNT and CDR2 is YYREEE (reference sequence). The CDR3 coding sequence is TGTGCCAGCAGCGCCAGACAGGGGGCCGATTATGGCTATACCTTC. The encoded protein is CASSARQGADYGYTF. Full variable domain (outside the CDR3, taken from reference TRBV5-4 and TRBJ1-2): ETGVTQSPTHLIKTRGQQVTLRCSSQSGHNTVSWYQQALGQGPQFIFQYYREEENGRGNFPPRFSGLQFPNYSSELNVNALELDDSALYLCASSARQGADYGYTFGSGTRLTVV.

CDR3 nucleotides: TGTGCCAGCAGCCGTTATGGGGGGGGAACGCTCAATGAGCAGTTCTTC. Encoded protein: CASSRYGGGTLNEQFF. The chain couples TRBV28 to TRBJ2-1, with 7 bases lining up with TRBD2. Germline V gene lookup returns CDR1 MDHEN and CDR2 SYDVKM. Trimming took 6 bases from V and 6 from J; bases not matched to a gene: 14. This CDR3 is 16 amino acids long.

The chain combines TRBV5-1 with TRBJ2-1; 12 bases are a match to TRBD2. The CDR3 runs to 15 residues. Germline values: CDR1 SGHRS, CDR2 YFSETQ. V lost 4 bases to trimming and J lost 7 bases; unmatched junction nucleotides: 6. CDR3 residues: CASSRGLAGSNEQFF. The CDR3, as DNA: TGCGCCAGCAGCCGAGGACTAGCGGGATCTAATGAGCAGTTCTTC.